This T cell receptor (beta chain) is drawn from a study of memory CD4+ T cells and cytomegalovirus serostatus (dated by TCRdb to about 2019). In terms of the full investigation: The roughly 35 healthy Belgian adults in the cohort included 9 who were CMV seropositive and 24 who were CMV seronegative. To replicate a published TCR-based CMV serostatus classifier, the researchers sequenced the CD4+ memory TCRbeta repertoires of a Belgian cohort whose cytomegalovirus serostatus was known. What the work shows at the level of the full study, not this receptor alone: The results were interpreted as suggesting that the CMV-associated TCR signature is mostly present in the CD4+ memory repertoire. Among the 150 or so previously reported CMV-associated TCRbeta sequences, 67 showed up in the CD4+ memory repertoires, with each one found in between one and five individuals. Only CD4+CD45RO+ memory cells were sequenced, in contrast to the original study, which included naive and memory CD4+ and CD8+ populations. On the Belgian cohort, the classifier based on the original framework reached a median bootstrapped AUC of roughly 0.94, with a 95% CI of 0.76-1.00. For predicting CMV serostatus, the median bootstrapped AUC was approximately 0.95 using the original framework and approximately 0.91 using a US-trained random forest.

Genomic DNA was extracted from sorted cells with the Quick-DNA Microprep Kit. Amplification of TCRbeta DNA was done with the immunoSEQ hsTCRbeta kit, following the protocol from the manufacturer. TCRbeta libraries were sequenced on an Illumina MiSeq instrument. The paper's data handling went like this. After out-of-frame sequences were removed, around 2,200,000 distinct TCRbeta sequences remained, averaging about 67,000 per individual. Each individual was scored according to the count of 160 or so previously reported CMV-associated TCRbeta sequences and the total productive distinct TCRbeta count. A beta-binomial model was reimplemented in Python, and scikit-learn random forests with default parameters were trained on US cohort data. Classifier performance on the Belgian cohort was summarized as median AUC with percentile confidence intervals over 10,000 bootstrap iterations. TCRdb provides this immuneACCESS table in a form limited to in-frame rearrangements. Some clones are lacking; in checked studies, under half of them reflect an unresolved V gene, and why the rest are absent is not known. V and J calls and clone size are as listed in that table; D and trimming were resolved from the DNA. The sample yields some 54,000 clones; around four fifths were counted once. The ten largest clones capture roughly 1.5% of the sample.

Single viable CD3+CD4+CD8-CD45RO+ cells were sorted as memory CD4+ T cells on a FACSAria II. To determine CMV serostatus, a Roche Elecsys assay was used that detects serum IgG against CMV pp150, pp28, p38 and p52. Once the samples were thawed, total CD4+ T cells were enriched through positive selection using CD4 magnetic microbeads. Samples originated from another study that specifically interrogated the CD4+ T cell memory repertoire. Peripheral blood mononuclear cells were isolated and cryopreserved according to standard operating procedures, and serum was kept at -80 degrees C. The staining relied on CD3-PerCP (BW264/56), CD4-APC (RPA-T4), CD45RO-PE (UCHT1) and CD8-Pacific Orange (3B5) antibodies, and Sytox blue was used to exclude non-viable cells. As for this clone: No antigen is known for it. The sample holds no much larger clone one base away, and base qualities are not on file.

The source of this sequence is an adult in good health and CMV-seropositive. Sequencing was performed on memory CD4+ T cells from blood.

The DNA sequence reads TGTGCCAGCTCACAGGACAGCGCAAGCAAGACCCAGTACTTC. Translated, this is CASSQDSASKTQYF. This chain joins TRBV18 to TRBJ2-5; D gene: possibly TRBD1, on 6 matching bases. V loses 4 bases of germline sequence and J loses 6 bases, and the interval between the two ends is 15 bases. CDR1 and CDR2 were assigned from the germline V gene as KGHSH and LQKENI. The CDR3 holds 14 amino acids from the cysteine to the phenylalanine. The DNA shown is the 42-base CDR3, in frame from base 1.